Listed below are T cell receptor beta chains from one sample, sequenced in a study of vaccination effects on CD4 cells after COVID-19. The assay was immunoSEQ multiplex PCR, and TCRdb's table has in-frame clones only and misses some. The table records 70,000 to 85,000 clones, around 81% of them present only once. These receptors' targets are unknown. The material sequenced was CD4+ T cells from PBMCs cultured with HCoV-229E spike peptides, taken after COVID-19 vaccination. These receptors all stem from a human donor who received a COVID-19 vaccine. CDR3s include the opening cysteine and the closing phenylalanine or tryptophan. D genes are given only for firm matches. Clone size is not always given. Where it is, it says once, few, many or a class for expanded clones.

d_call clone_size cdr3_length j_call v_call cdr3_nt cdr3_aa
TRBD2 . 16 TRBJ2-3 TRBV10-3 TGTGCCATCAGCGGGACTAGCGGGGTATCCACAGATACGCAGTATTTT CAISGTSGVSTDTQYF
. . 16 TRBJ2-1 TRBV9 TGTGCCAGCAGCGTACGGGGGGACAGCTCCTACAATGAGCAGTTCTTC CASSVRGDSSYNEQFF
TRBD1 . 15 TRBJ1-1 TRBV7-3 TGTGCCAGCAGCTTTCGACAGGGTCCGGGCACTGAAGCTTTCTTT CASSFRQGPGTEAFF
. . 16 TRBJ2-5 TRBV28 TGTGCCAGCAGTTTAGGGGGTGTAGGGATCCAAGAGACCCAGTACTTC CASSLGGVGIQETQYF
. . 13 TRBJ2-1 TRBV10-3 TGTGCCATCAGTGGGCAGGATAGAAATGAGCAGTTCTTC CAISGQDRNEQFF
TRBD2 . 17 TRBJ2-2 TRBV3-1/TRBV3-2 TGTGCCAGCAGCAGGAGGCTAGCGGGGGGGAACACCGGGGAGCTGTTTTTT CASSRRLAGGNTGELFF
. . 16 TRBJ1-1 TRBV19 TGTGCCAGTGAGGGCAGGGGCGGAATAATGAACACTGAAGCTTTCTTT CASEGRGGIMNTEAFF
TRBD1 . 15 TRBJ1-6 TRBV18 TGTGCCAGCTCACCCTTAGACAGGGGGAATTCACCCCTCCACTTT CASSPLDRGNSPLHF
TRBD2 . 17 TRBJ2-1 TRBV4-3 TGCGCCAGCAGCCAAGTCGTAGCGGGGGCGCAACACAATGAGCAGTTCTTC CASSQVVAGAQHNEQFF
. few 15 TRBJ1-1 TRBV5-4 TGTGCCAGCAGCTTGGACACACGAATGAACACTGAAGCTTTCTTT CASSLDTRMNTEAFF
. . 15 TRBJ2-3 TRBV18 TGTGCCAGCTCACCCAGCGGTTTGGGCACAGATACGCAGTATTTT CASSPSGLGTDTQYF
. . 15 TRBJ1-4 TRBV2 TGTGCCAGCAGGACCCCTAGGGTGGCTAATGAAAAACTGTTTTTT CASRTPRVANEKLFF
TRBD2 . 17 TRBJ2-3 TRBV2 TGTGCCAGCAGTGAATCCTACCTAGCGGGTGGTCCAGATACGCAGTATTTT CASSESYLAGGPDTQYF
. . 14 TRBJ1-5 TRBV5-1 TGCGCCAGCAGCATCTCAGGGGACAATCAGCCCCAGCATTTT CASSISGDNQPQHF
. . 13 TRBJ1-1 TRBV11-2 TGTGCCAGCAGCCCCCGAACACCCCCGGTGGGTTTCTTT CASSPRTPPVGFF
. . 14 TRBJ1-5 TRBV18 TGTGCCAGCTCGCCTGGATGGGGCAATCAGCCCCAGCATTTT CASSPGWGNQPQHF
. . 17 TRBJ2-2 TRBV27 TGTGCCAGCAGTTTCTCCCCGGGTTCCTTTGGGACCGGGGAGCTGTTTTTT CASSFSPGSFGTGELFF
TRBD1 . 15 TRBJ2-5 TRBV5-8 TGTGCCAGCAGCTTGTTGGGACAGTACCAAGAGACCCAGTACTTC CASSLLGQYQETQYF
. . 14 TRBJ1-1 TRBV4-1 TGCGCCAGCAGCCAAGATGGCCCGAACACTGAAGCTTTCTTT CASSQDGPNTEAFF
. few 12 TRBJ1-1 TRBV7-2 TGTGCCAGCAGCTTTTTAAACACTGAAGCTTTCTTT CASSFLNTEAFF
TRBD1 . 18 TRBJ2-5 TRBV27 TGTGCCAGCAGTTTCTGGACCGGCGGGACAGGCCTTCAAGAGACCCAGTACTTC CASSFWTGGTGLQETQYF
. . 11 TRBJ1-2 TRBV10-3 TGTGCCATCCGAACCCTCTATGGCTACACCTTC CAIRTLYGYTF
. once 15 TRBJ1-3 TRBV3-1/TRBV3-2 TGTGCCAGCAGCCAACGATCCGGACCTGGAAACACCATATATTTT CASSQRSGPGNTIYF
. . 18 TRBJ2-2 TRBV5-1 TGCGCCAGCAGCTTGGCCTGGGAGGCGGGGAAGAACACCGGGGAGCTGTTTTTT CASSLAWEAGKNTGELFF
TRBD2 . 14 TRBJ2-5 TRBV11-2 TGTGCCAGCAGCTCCTTTAGCGGGGAAGAGACCCAGTACTTC CASSSFSGEETQYF
TRBD1 . 14 TRBJ1-2 TRBV19 TGTGCCAGTAGAGCACAGGGGATGTTAGGTGGCTACACCTTC CASRAQGMLGGYTF
. once 15 TRBJ1-1 TRBV19 TGTGCCAGTAGTATTACAGGCGTGTTGGGGGGTGAAGCTTTCTTT CASSITGVLGGEAFF
TRBD1 . 14 TRBJ1-1 TRBV5-1 TGCGCCAGCAGCTCGCGGACAGGGGACACTGAAGCTTTCTTT CASSSRTGDTEAFF
. once 11 TRBJ2-5 TRBV29-1 TGCAGCGTCGCCCCTCAAGAGACCCAGTACTTC CSVAPQETQYF
. . 13 TRBJ2-5 TRBV12-3/TRBV12-4 TGTGCCAGCAGTTGGTCCCTCCAAGAGACCCAGTACTTC CASSWSLQETQYF
. . 19 TRBJ2-6 TRBV19 TGTGCCAGTAGTGCCGGGACGCCCAGGATTGGCTCTGGGGCCAACGTCCTGACTTTC CASSAGTPRIGSGANVLTF